These 2 T cell receptor beta chains originate from one sample sequenced in a study of blood T cell repertoires in COVID-19. Libraries were prepared by immunoSEQ multiplex PCR; TCRdb keeps only in-frame clonotypes and omits some of them. The sample lists around 37,000 clones; roughly 74% were seen once. The source material was peripheral blood. These receptors all come from a man aged 65 to 85 with COVID-19, enrolled during active disease.

In this sample, this clone turned up once. This chain uses TRBV2 with TRBJ1-3; no clear D. V gave up 0 bases and J gave up 0 bases, with 9 bases separating them. The CDR3 loop spans 16 amino acids. Germline V gene data show CDR1 as SNHLY and CDR2 as FYNNEI. The CDR3 DNA reads as TGTGCCAGCAGTGAAGCCCTGAGGAACTCTGGAAACACCATATATTTT. Translating it yields CASSEALRNSGNTIYF. The entire variable domain, with the rest obtained from reference TRBV2 and TRBJ1-3, is as follows: EPEVTQTPSHQVTQMGQEVILRCVPISNHLYFYWYRQILGQKVEFLVSFYNNEISEKSEIFDDQFSVERPDGSNFTLKIRSTKLEDSAMYFCASSEALRNSGNTIYFGEGSWLTVV.

The chain uses TRBV5-1 and TRBJ1-2, with D tentatively TRBD1 (5 bases). CDR1 is SGHRS, CDR2 YFSETQ, per germline. V was cut by 4 bases and J by 3 bases, with 16 bases left in between. This CDR3 is 15 amino acids long. The CDR3 loop is CASSPQPEGHYGYTF. The CDR3 nucleotides are TGCGCCAGCAGCCCACAACCGGAGGGGCACTATGGCTACACCTTC.